This T cell receptor beta chain appears in the sequencing data of a study of cytotoxic CD8 clonotypes in ibrutinib-treated CLL. The protocol was immunoSEQ multiplex PCR, while the TCRdb copy is restricted to in-frame clones and leaves out a portion. The sample consists of 17,000 or so clones, about 86% of them appearing once. Germline loops: CDR1 MGHDK, CDR2 SYGVNS. This CDR3 is built from 17 residues. V gave up 0 bases and J gave up 4 bases, with 15 bases separating them. The clonotype comes from a human donor with chronic lymphocytic leukemia. The sequences come from PBMCs, collected before ibrutinib treatment. The gene calls are TRBV25-1 and TRBJ2-2; a possible D gene is TRBD2 (6 bases). The CDR3 DNA reads TGTGCCAGCAGTGAATATGGGGCGGGATTGGGCACCGGGGAGCTGTTTTTT. It specifies CASSEYGAGLGTGELFF.